Shown below are 10 T cell receptor beta chains from a single sample sequenced in a study of blood T cell repertoires in COVID-19. Clones were read by immunoSEQ multiplex PCR, and TCRdb kept only the in-frame ones, dropping some. Of 68,000 or so clones listed, over 60% are singletons. Source material: peripheral blood. These receptors were collected from a human donor in a cohort sampled during active COVID-19.

This chain joins TRBV7-8 and TRBJ2-7, with TRBD2 identical over 15 bases. The CDR3 extends over 19 amino acids. CDR1 SGHVS and CDR2 FQNEAQ come from the germline V gene. Trimming took 6 bases from V and 3 from J; bases not matched to a gene: 15. Here the CDR3 reads CASRKRPGLAGGGDYEQYF. As DNA, the CDR3 is TGTGCCAGCAGAAAACGGCCGGGACTAGCGGGAGGAGGGGACTACGAGCAGTACTTC.

The chain recombines TRBV1 with TRBJ2-7; TRBD2 is the table's D call and was not checked against the DNA. TRBV1 is marked as a pseudogene. CDR3 length equals 15 residues. The CDR3 nucleotides read TGCACCAGCAGCCAAGCGGGGGAGAGCTCCTACGAGCAGTACTTC. Amino acid sequence: CTSSQAGESSYEQYF.

The chain couples TRBV19 to TRBJ1-4; maybe TRBD1 (6 bases). The V gene's germline CDR1 is LNHDA and CDR2 SQIVND (reference sequence). V was clipped by 3 bases and J by 2 bases, with 10 bases between them. The CDR3 totals 15 residues. This CDR3 is CASSIRTGTNEKLFF. The CDR3, as DNA: TGTGCCAGTAGTATCCGTACAGGGACTAATGAAAAACTGTTTTTT.

This chain connects TRBV10-3 to TRBJ1-1, with 10 nucleotides matching TRBD1. The CDR3 runs to 15 residues. The V gene end was trimmed by 6 bases and the J gene end by 3 bases; junction bases not matched to a gene: 7. Germline V gene lookup returns CDR1 ENHRY and CDR2 SYGVKD. CDR3 bases: TGTGCCATCAGGAGATCCGGGACAGGGGACACTGAAGCTTTCTTT. It specifies CAIRRSGTGDTEAFF.

The CDR3 reads CASSSRRDTGELFF. CDR3 DNA: TGTGCCAGCAGCTCTCGCAGGGACACCGGGGAGCTGTTTTTT. The chain has TRBV11-2 and TRBJ2-2, with a possible D match to TRBD1 (5 bases). The CDR3 runs to 14 residues. Per germline, CDR1 SGHAT and CDR2 FQNNGV. Trimming cost V 4 bases and J 3 bases, with 9 bases left between them.

The rearrangement links TRBV7-2 to TRBJ2-5; 7 bases align to TRBD2. This CDR3 contains 14 residues. CDR1 is SGHTA and CDR2 is FQGNSA in the germline V gene. Trimming at V came to 7 bases and at J to 3 bases, leaving 8 bases not matched to a gene. CDR3 in DNA: TGTGCCAGCACCGGGGGAGGGGCTAAAGAGACCCAGTACTTC. It is translated as CASTGGGAKETQYF.

V gene TRBV9 combines with J gene TRBJ2-5; possible D gene TRBD1, 5 bases. Germline lookup yields CDR1 SGDLS and CDR2 YYNGEE. The CDR3 contains 15 residues. V gave up 0 bases and J gave up 2 bases, with 11 bases separating them. The CDR3 is CASSVGKGDQETQYF. The CDR3 DNA sequence: TGTGCCAGCAGCGTAGGAAAAGGGGATCAAGAGACCCAGTACTTC.

This clone was seen once. The gene calls are TRBV6-2 or TRBV6-3 and TRBJ1-6; D might be TRBD1 (5 bases). The germline V gene encodes CDR1 MNHEY and CDR2 SVGEGT. The CDR3 has 14 residues. The V and J ends lost 0 bases and 7 bases respectively, with 7 bases between them. The CDR3 sequence: CASSYSTDNSPLHF. CDR3 nucleotide sequence: TGTGCCAGCAGTTACTCGACAGACAATTCACCCCTCCACTTT.

The chain combines TRBV5-1 with TRBJ2-1, with D possibly matching TRBD2 (6 bases). This CDR3 has 16 amino acids. V lost 2 bases and J lost 0, with 12 bases in between. The germline gives CDR1 SGHRS, CDR2 YFSETQ. The CDR3 reads CASSFYKDYSYNEQFF. The CDR3 DNA sequence: TGCGCCAGCAGCTTTTATAAGGACTACTCCTACAATGAGCAGTTCTTC.

The chain uses TRBV20-1 and TRBJ2-5, with 7 bases matching TRBD1. Trimming cost V 3 bases and J 5 bases; bases outside gene matches: 9. The CDR3 is 14 residues long. Germline-derived CDR1 and CDR2 are DFQATT and SNEGSKA (reference sequence). The DNA for the CDR3 is TGCAGTGCTAGTAGGGGACAGCCCTGGGAGACCCAGTACTTC. Its protein is CSASRGQPWETQYF.